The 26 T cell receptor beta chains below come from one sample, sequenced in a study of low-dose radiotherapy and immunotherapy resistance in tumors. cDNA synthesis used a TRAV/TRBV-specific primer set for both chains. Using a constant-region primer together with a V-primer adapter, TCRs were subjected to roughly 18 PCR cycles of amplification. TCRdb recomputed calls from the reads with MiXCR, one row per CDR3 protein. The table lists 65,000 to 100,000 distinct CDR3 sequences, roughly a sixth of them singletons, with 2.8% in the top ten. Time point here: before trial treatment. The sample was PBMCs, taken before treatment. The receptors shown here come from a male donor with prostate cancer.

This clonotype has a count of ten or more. CDR3 loop: CSASWASGGADTQYF. In DNA form, the CDR3 reads TGCAGTGCTTCGTGGGCTAGCGGGGGTGCAGATACGCAGTATTTT. V is TRBV20-1 and J is TRBJ2-3; 10 bases align to TRBD2. Unmatched junction bases numbered 9, after V lost 5 bases and J lost 4 bases. The V gene's germline CDR1 is DFQATT and CDR2 SNEGSKA (reference sequence). CDR3 length: 15 residues.

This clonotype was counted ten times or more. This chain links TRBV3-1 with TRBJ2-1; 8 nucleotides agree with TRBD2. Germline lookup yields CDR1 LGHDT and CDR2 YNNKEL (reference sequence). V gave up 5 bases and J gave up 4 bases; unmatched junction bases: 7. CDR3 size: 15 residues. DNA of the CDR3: TGTGCCAGCAGCTCCCCCGGGACTAGTTACAATGAGCAGTTCTTC. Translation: CASSSPGTSYNEQFF.

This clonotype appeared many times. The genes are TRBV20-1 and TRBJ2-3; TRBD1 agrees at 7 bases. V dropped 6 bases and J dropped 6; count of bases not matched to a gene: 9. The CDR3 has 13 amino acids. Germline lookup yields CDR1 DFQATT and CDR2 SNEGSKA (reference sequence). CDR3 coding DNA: TGCAGTGCGGGACAGCCGAGAGTTGATACGCAGTATTTT. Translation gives CSAGQPRVDTQYF.

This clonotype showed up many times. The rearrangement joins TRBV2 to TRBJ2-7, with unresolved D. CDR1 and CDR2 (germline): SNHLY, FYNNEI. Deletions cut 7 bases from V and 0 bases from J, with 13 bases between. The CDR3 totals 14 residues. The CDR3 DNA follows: TGTGCCAGCACTCAAGGGTCACTCTCCTACGAGCAGTACTTC. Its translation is CASTQGSLSYEQYF.

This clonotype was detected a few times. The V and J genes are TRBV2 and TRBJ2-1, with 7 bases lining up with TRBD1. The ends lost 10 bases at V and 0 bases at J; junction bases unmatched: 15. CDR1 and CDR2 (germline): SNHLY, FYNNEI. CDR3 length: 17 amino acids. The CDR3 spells CATTTPGTDSSYNEQFF. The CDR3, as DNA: TGTGCCACTACCACCCCCGGGACAGATAGCTCCTACAATGAGCAGTTCTTC.

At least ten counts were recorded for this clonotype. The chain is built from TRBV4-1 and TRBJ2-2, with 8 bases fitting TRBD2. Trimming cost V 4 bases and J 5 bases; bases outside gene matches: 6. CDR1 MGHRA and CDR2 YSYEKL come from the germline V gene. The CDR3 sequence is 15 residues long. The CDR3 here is CASSLAGTATGELFF. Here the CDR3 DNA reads TGCGCCAGCAGCCTAGCGGGGACCGCAACCGGGGAGCTGTTTTTT.

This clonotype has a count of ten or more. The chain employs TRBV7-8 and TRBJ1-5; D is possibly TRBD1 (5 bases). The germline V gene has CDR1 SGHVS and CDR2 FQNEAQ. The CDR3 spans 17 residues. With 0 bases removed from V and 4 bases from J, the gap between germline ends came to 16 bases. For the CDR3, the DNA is TGTGCCAGCAGCTTAGCCCCCCAAGGGGCGGAGAATCAGCCCCAGCATTTT. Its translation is CASSLAPQGAENQPQHF.

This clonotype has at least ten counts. CDR3 protein: CASSLEASGGYNEQFF. CDR3 DNA: TGTGCCAGCAGCTTGGAGGCTAGCGGGGGGTACAATGAGCAGTTCTTC. This rearrangement joins TRBV5-4 to TRBJ2-1; 11 bases map to TRBD2. This CDR3 spans 16 amino acids. V was pared by 0 bases and J by 4 bases, with 3 bases of the junction left unmatched. Germline V gene sequence: CDR1 SGHNT, CDR2 YYREEE (reference sequence).

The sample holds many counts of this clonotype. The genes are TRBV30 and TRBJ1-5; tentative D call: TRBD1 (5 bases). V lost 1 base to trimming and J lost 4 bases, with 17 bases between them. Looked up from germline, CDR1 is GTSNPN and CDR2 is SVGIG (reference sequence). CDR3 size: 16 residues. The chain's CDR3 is CAWSDFLQVGNQPQHF. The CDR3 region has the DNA TGTGCCTGGAGTGATTTTCTACAGGTTGGGAATCAGCCCCAGCATTTT.

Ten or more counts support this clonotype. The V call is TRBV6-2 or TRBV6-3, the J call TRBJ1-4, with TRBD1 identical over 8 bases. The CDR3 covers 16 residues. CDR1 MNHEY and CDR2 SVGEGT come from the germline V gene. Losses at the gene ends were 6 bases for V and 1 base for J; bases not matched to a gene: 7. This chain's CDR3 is CASSKGQGRTNEKLFF. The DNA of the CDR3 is TGTGCCAGCAGCAAAGGACAGGGACGAACTAATGAAAAACTGTTTTTT.

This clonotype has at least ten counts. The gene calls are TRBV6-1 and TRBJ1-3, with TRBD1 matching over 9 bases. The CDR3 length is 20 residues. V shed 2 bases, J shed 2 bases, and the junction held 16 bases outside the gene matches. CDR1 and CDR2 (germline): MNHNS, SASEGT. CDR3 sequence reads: CASSEPGGTGPPRAGNTIYF. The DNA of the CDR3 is TGTGCCAGCAGTGAACCCGGAGGGACAGGGCCCCCACGGGCTGGAAACACCATATATTTT.

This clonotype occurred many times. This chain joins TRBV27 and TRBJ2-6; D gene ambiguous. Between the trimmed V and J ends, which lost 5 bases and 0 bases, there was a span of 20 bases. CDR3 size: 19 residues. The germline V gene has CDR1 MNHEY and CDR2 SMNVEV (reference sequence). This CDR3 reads CASSPWTYLGSSGANVLTF. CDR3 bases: TGTGCCAGCAGTCCATGGACCTACCTCGGAAGCTCTGGGGCCAACGTCCTGACTTTC.

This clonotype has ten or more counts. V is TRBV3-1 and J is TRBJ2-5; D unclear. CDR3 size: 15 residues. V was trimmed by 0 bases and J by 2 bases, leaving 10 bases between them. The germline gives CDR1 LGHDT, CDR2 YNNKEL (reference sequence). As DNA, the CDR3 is TGTGCCAGCAGCCAAGATGCAGGCTATCAAGAGACCCAGTACTTC. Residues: CASSQDAGYQETQYF.

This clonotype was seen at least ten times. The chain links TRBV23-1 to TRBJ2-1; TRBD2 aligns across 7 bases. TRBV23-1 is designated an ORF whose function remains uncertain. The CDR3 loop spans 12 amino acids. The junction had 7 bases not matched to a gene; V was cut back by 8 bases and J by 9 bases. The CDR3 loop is CASSSRGVEQFF. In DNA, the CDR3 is TGCGCCAGCTCCTCTCGGGGGGTTGAGCAGTTCTTC.

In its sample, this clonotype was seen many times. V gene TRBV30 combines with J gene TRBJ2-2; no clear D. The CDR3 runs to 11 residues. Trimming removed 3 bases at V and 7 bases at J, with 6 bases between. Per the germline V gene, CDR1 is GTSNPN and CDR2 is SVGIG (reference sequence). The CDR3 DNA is TGTGCCTGGAGGGCTTACGGGGAGCTGTTTTTT. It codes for CAWRAYGELFF. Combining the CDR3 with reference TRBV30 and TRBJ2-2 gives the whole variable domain SQTIHQWPATLVQPVGSPLSLECTVEGTSNPNLYWYRQAAGRGLQLLFYSVGIGQISSEVPQNLSASRPQDRQFILSSKKLLLSDSGFYLCAWRAYGELFFGEGSRLTVL.

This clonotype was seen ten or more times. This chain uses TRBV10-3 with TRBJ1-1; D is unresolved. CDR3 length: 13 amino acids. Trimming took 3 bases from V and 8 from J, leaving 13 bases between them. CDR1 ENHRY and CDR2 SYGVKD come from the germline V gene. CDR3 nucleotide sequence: TGTGCCATCAGTGAAAGGCTGGCAGGCGAAGCTTTCTTT. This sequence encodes CAISERLAGEAFF.

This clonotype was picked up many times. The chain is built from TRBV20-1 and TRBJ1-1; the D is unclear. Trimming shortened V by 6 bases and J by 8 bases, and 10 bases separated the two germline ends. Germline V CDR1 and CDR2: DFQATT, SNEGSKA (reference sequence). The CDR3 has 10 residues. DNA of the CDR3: TGCAGTGCGCGGGTGGGGGAAGCTTTCTTT. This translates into CSARVGEAFF.

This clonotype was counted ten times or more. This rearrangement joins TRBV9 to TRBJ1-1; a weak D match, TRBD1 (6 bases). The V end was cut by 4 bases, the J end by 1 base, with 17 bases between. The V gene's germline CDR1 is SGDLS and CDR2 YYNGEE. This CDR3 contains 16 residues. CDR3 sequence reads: CASSHRLGGANTEAFF. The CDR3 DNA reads TGTGCCAGCAGCCACCGTTTGGGGGGGGCGAACACTGAAGCTTTCTTT.

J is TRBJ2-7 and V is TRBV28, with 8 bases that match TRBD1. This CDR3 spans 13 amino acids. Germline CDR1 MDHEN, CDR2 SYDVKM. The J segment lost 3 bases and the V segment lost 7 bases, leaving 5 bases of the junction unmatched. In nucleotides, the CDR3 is TGTGCCAGCACCCTGACAGGGGACTACGAGCAGTACTTC. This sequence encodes CASTLTGDYEQYF. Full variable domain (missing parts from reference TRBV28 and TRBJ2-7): DVKVTQSSRYLVKRTGEKVFLECVQDMDHENMFWYRQDPGLGLRLIYFSYDVKMKEKGDIPEGYSVSREKKERFSLILESASTNQTSMYLCASTLTGDYEQYFGPGTRLTVT.

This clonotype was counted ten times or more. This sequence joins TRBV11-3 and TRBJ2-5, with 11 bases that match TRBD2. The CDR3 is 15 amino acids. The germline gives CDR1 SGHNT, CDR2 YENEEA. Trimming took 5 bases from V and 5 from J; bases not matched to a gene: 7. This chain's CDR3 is CASSRSGGAPETQYF. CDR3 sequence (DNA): TGTGCCAGCAGCCGTAGCGGGGGGGCCCCGGAGACCCAGTACTTC.

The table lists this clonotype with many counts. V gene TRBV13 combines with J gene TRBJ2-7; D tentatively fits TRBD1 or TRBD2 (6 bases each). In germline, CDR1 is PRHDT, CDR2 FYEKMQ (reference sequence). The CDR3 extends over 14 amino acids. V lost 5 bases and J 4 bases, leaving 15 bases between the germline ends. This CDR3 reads CASSPRQGTYEQYF. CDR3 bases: TGTGCCAGCAGCCCACGGCAGGGGACTTACGAGCAGTACTTC. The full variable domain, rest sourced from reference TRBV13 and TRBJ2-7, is AAGVIQSPRHLIKEKRETATLKCYPIPRHDTVYWYQQGPGQDPQFLISFYEKMQSDKGSIPDRFSAQQFSDYHSELNMSSLELGDSALYFCASSPRQGTYEQYFGPGTRLTVT.

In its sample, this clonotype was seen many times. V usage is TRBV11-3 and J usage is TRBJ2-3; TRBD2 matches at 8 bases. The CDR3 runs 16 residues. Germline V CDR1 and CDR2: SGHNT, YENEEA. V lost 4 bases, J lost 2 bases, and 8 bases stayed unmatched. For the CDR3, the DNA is TGTGCCAGCAGCTCGGGGACTAGTGAGTTCACAGATACGCAGTATTTT. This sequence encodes CASSSGTSEFTDTQYF.

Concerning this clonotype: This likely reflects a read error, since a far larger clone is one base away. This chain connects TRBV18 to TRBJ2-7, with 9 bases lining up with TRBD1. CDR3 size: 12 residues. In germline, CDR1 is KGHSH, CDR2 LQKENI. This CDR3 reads CASSVGSRQGDF. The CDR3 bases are TGTGCCAGCAGTGTAGGGTCGCGACAGGGGGACTTC.

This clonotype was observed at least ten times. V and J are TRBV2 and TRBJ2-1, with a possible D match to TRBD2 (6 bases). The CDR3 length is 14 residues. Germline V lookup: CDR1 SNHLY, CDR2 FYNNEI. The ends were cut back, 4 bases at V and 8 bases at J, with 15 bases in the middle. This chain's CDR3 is CASSGGTQGDEQFF. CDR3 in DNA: TGTGCCAGCAGTGGCGGGACCCAGGGAGATGAGCAGTTCTTC.

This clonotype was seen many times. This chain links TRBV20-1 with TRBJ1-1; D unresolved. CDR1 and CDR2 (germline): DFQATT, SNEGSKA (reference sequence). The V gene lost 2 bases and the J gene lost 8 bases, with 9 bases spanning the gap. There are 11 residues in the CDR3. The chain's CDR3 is CSARKAREAFF. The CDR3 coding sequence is TGCAGTGCTAGAAAGGCCCGAGAAGCTTTCTTT.

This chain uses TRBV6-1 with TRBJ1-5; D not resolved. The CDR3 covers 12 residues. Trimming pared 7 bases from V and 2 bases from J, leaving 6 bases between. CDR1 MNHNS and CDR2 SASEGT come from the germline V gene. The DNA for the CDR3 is TGTGCCAGCACGGACGGCAATCAGCCCCAGCATTTT. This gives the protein CASTDGNQPQHF.